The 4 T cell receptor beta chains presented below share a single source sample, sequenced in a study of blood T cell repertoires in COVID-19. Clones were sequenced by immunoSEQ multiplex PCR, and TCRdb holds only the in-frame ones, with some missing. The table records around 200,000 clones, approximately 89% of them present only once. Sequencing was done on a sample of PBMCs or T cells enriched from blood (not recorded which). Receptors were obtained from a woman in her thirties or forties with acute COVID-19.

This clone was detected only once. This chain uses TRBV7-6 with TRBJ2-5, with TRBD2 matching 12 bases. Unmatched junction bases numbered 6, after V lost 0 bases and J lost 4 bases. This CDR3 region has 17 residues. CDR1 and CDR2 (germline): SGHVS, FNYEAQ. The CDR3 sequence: CASSLALLAGGLETQYF. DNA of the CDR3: TGTGCCAGCAGCTTAGCGTTGCTAGCGGGGGGGCTAGAGACCCAGTACTTC.

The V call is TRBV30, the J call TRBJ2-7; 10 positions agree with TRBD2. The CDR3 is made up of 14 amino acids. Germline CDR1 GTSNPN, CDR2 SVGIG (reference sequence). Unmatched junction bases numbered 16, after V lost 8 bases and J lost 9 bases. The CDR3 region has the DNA TGTGCCGGAAGGAGAGCGGGGGGGCATGATGGGCAGTACTTC. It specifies CAGRRAGGHDGQYF.

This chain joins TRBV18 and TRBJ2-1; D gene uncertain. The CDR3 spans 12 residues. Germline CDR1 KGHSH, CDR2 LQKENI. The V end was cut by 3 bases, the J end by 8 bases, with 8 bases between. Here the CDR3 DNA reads TGTGCCAGCTCACCTGGGCGCGATGAGCAGTTCTTC. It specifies CASSPGRDEQFF.

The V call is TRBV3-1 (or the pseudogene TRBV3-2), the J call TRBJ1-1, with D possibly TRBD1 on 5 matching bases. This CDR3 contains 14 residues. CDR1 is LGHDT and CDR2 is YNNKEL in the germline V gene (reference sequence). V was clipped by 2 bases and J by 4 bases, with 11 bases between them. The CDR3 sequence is CASSQRRQFTEAFF. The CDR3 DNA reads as TGTGCCAGCAGCCAACGGCGACAGTTCACTGAAGCTTTCTTT.